The clone carrying this T cell receptor beta chain was picked up a small number of times. The target antigen is unknown. The same CDR3 also results from other DNA sequences found in this sample. The source of the sample is a study of beta chain features in type 1 diabetes. Findings and caveats of the study: Healthy donors had naive, central memory and Treg TCRB repertoires that appeared less similar than those seen among patients. Type 1 diabetes patients had VDJ junctions that carried fewer insertions and more deletions. Type 1 diabetes patients showed a moderate but significant shortening of TCRB CDR3s in all four CD4+ subsets. Using cDNA template may skew counts toward highly expressing activated cells.

Sorting that relied on CD45RO/CCR7/CD25/CD127/CD95/CD27 yielded CD4+ naive, central memory, regulatory and stem cell-like memory cells. Trimming stripped 4 bases from V and 5 bases from J, with 5 bases between. The CDR3 sequence is 11 residues long. The V gene's germline CDR1 is SGHTA and CDR2 FQGNSA. Expressed TCRB transcripts were sequenced because the entire RNA isolate underwent reverse transcription. The table came from immunoSEQ multiplex PCR; TCRdb's copy has only in-frame clones and leaves some out. The data show 250,000 to 350,000 clones, roughly an eighth seen once. The chain recombines TRBV7-2 with TRBJ2-5; D unresolved. This receptor was identified in a man younger than 40 with type 1 diabetes. Sequenced sample: naive CD4+ T cells from blood. In DNA form, the CDR3 reads TGTGCCAGCAGCTCCAGGGAGACCCAGTACTTC. Residues: CASSSRETQYF. The complete variable domain, with remaining parts taken from reference TRBV7-2 and TRBJ2-5, reads GAGVSQSPSNKVTEKGKDVELRCDPISGHTALYWYRQSLGQGLEFLIYFQGNSAPDKSGLPSDRFSAERTGGSVSTLTIQRTQQEDSAVYLCASSSRETQYFGPGTRLLVL.